The sequence of this TCR beta chain was determined in a study of blood T cell repertoires in COVID-19. Study overall: The United States, Italy and Spain provided the acute and convalescent COVID-19 samples. From T cells, B-cell-depleted T cells, or PBMCs came the material, which was cDNA or gDNA.

Germline loops: CDR1 SNHLY, CDR2 FYNNEI. V lost 1 base and J lost 4, with 13 bases in between. The CDR3 extends over 15 amino acids. Per the original data handling: Estimated nucleated cell counts came from reference gene primer amplification. TCRdb keeps only in-frame clones here, not all; method: immunoSEQ multiplex PCR. The DNA gave D and trimming, while V, J and clone size come from that table. The sample records fewer than 85,000 clones, around 76% being singletons. This TCR was sampled from a woman aged 80 or older with active or convalescent COVID-19. The sequencing input was peripheral blood. The genes are TRBV2 and TRBJ1-1; possible D gene TRBD1, 6 bases. The DNA for the CDR3 is TGTGCCAGCAGTGAAGTGGGGGCGGGCGGCACTGAAGCTTTCTTT. Amino acids: CASSEVGAGGTEAFF. The full variable domain, with the rest looked up from reference TRBV2 and TRBJ1-1, is EPEVTQTPSHQVTQMGQEVILRCVPISNHLYFYWYRQILGQKVEFLVSFYNNEISEKSEIFDDQFSVERPDGSNFTLKIRSTKLEDSAMYFCASSEVGAGGTEAFFGQGTRLTVV.